This is a list of T cell receptor beta chains from one sample in a study of blood T cell repertoires in COVID-19. TCRdb keeps only in-frame clones here, not all; method: immunoSEQ multiplex PCR. The table includes 220,000 or so clones, 75% to 90% detected once. Sequenced input: PBMCs or T cells enriched from blood (not recorded which). These receptors were obtained from a woman aged 18-30 years in a cohort exposed to, infected with or recovered from COVID-19 (not recorded which). CDR3s include the opening cysteine and the closing phenylalanine or tryptophan. D genes are given only for firm matches. Where a row states a size, it is once, few, many or the class of an expanded clone; other rows omit it.

V,D,length,size,J,DNA,CDR3
TRBV5-1,-,16,-,TRBJ1-4,TGCGCCAGCAGCCGGACAGTGATTGCAACTAATGAAAAACTGTTTTTT,CASSRTVIATNEKLFF
TRBV5-1,TRBD2,18,-,TRBJ2-1,TGCGCCAGCAGCCCCGGACTAGCGGGAGGGGGGTCCTACAATGAGCAGTTCTTC,CASSPGLAGGGSYNEQFF
TRBV4-1,TRBD1,15,-,TRBJ1-2,TGCGCCAGCACCTACTCGCCGGGACAGGGGAAGGGCTACACCTTC,CASTYSPGQGKGYTF
TRBV5-1,TRBD2,17,-,TRBJ2-3,TGCGCCAGCAGCATCGAACTAGCGACGACTAGCACAGATACGCAGTATTTT,CASSIELATTSTDTQYF
TRBV7-2,-,17,-,TRBJ1-6,TGTGCCAGCCAAACTCCCGCCGAGAGCTCCTATAATTCACCCCTCCACTTT,CASQTPAESSYNSPLHF
TRBV7-3,TRBD2,16,-,TRBJ2-1,TGTGCCAGCAGCTTAATCACTAGCGGGACGGGAGATGAGCAGTTCTTC,CASSLITSGTGDEQFF
TRBV29-1,-,14,-,TRBJ2-1,TGCAGCGTTGAAGGCAGGGAAGACTACAATGAGCAGTTCTTC,CSVEGREDYNEQFF
TRBV6-5,TRBD1,12,-,TRBJ1-6,TGTGCCAGCCAGGGGGCGGGTTCACCCCTCCACTTT,CASQGAGSPLHF
TRBV2,TRBD1,14,once,TRBJ1-4,TGTGCCAGCAGTGAGGACAGGGGCCGGGAAAAACTGTTTTTT,CASSEDRGREKLFF
TRBV9,-,14,-,TRBJ1-6,TGTGCCAGCAGCCTACGACGGGGAAATTCACCCCTCCACTTT,CASSLRRGNSPLHF
TRBV7-9,TRBD2,16,-,TRBJ2-5,TGTGCCAGCAGCTGGGGCAGCGGGGGCCCTCAAGAGACCCAGTACTTC,CASSWGSGGPQETQYF
TRBV28,-,16,-,TRBJ1-5,TGTGCCAGCAGTTTTCTCGGACCAGGGGTGAGTCAGCCCCAGCATTTT,CASSFLGPGVSQPQHF
TRBV19,-,15,-,TRBJ1-2,TGTGCCAGTAGCGTCCTAGATGTGAGTAGAAATGGCTACACCTTC,CASSVLDVSRNGYTF
TRBV15,TRBD2,15,-,TRBJ2-7,TGTGCCACCAGCAGGGGACTAGCGGGGGCCTACGAGCAGTACTTC,CATSRGLAGAYEQYF
TRBV4-1,TRBD2,16,-,TRBJ2-1,TGCGCCAGCAGCCAAGAGGCTAGCGGGGGGCTGGGTGAGCAGTTCTTC,CASSQEASGGLGEQFF
TRBV10-3,TRBD2,12,few,TRBJ2-7,TGTGCCACCCTAGCGGGAGACTACGAGCAGTACTTC,CATLAGDYEQYF
TRBV5-1,-,14,-,TRBJ1-3,TGCGCCAGCAGCTCGGGGACTCCTGGAAACACCATATATTTT,CASSSGTPGNTIYF
TRBV19,-,17,-,TRBJ1-1,TGTGCCAGTAGTACAAGGACACCCACCGAACCGAACACTGAAGCTTTCTTT,CASSTRTPTEPNTEAFF
TRBV7-3,-,13,-,TRBJ1-1,TGTGCCAGCAGCTCTGCAGGGTCCACTGAAGCTTTCTTT,CASSSAGSTEAFF
TRBV7-3,-,16,-,TRBJ2-4,TGTGCCAGCAGCTTAATTGGGGGAGGAGCCAAAAACATTCAGTACTTC,CASSLIGGGAKNIQYF
TRBV5-1,TRBD2,16,once,TRBJ2-3,TGCGCCAGCAGCTCGGGGGACTATCCCAGGGCAGATACGCAGTATTTT,CASSSGDYPRADTQYF
TRBV5-6,TRBD2,15,-,TRBJ2-1,TGTGCCAGCAGCGTGGGTAGCGGGGCGGGTAATGAGCAGTTCTTC,CASSVGSGAGNEQFF
TRBV27,TRBD1,14,-,TRBJ1-5,TGTGCCAGCAGGGTGACAGGGAGCAATCAGCCCCAGCATTTT,CASRVTGSNQPQHF
TRBV13,-,12,-,TRBJ1-2,TGTGCCAGCAGTGGGGGGGACTATGGCTACACCTTC,CASSGGDYGYTF
TRBV9,-,14,-,TRBJ1-6,TGTGCCAGCAGCGCAGATCAGGGCTTATCACCCCTCCACTTT,CASSADQGLSPLHF
TRBV19,-,17,-,TRBJ2-1,TGTGCCAGTAGTATAGAGACAGCGGGCGCTTCCTACAATGAGCAGTTCTTC,CASSIETAGASYNEQFF
TRBV28,TRBD1,14,-,TRBJ1-5,TGTGCCACCCATGGGACAGCTTCATATCAGCCCCAGCATTTT,CATHGTASYQPQHF
TRBV6-6,TRBD1,16,-,TRBJ1-5,TGTGCCAGCAGTTTGGACAGGGGGCTCATGAATCAGCCCCAGCATTTT,CASSLDRGLMNQPQHF
TRBV2,TRBD1,12,-,TRBJ2-7,TGTGCCAGCAAACAACAGGGGATCGAGCAGTACTTC,CASKQQGIEQYF
TRBV7-2,TRBD1,13,few,TRBJ2-7,TGTGCCAGCAGCTACACAGGGGAGTCCGGGCAGTACTTC,CASSYTGESGQYF
TRBV2,TRBD1,15,-,TRBJ1-4,TGTGCCAGCAGAGCACCGGGACAGTTTAATGAAAAACTGTTTTTT,CASRAPGQFNEKLFF
TRBV2,-,13,-,TRBJ2-1,TGTGCCAGCAGTGATACTCGGTACAATGAGCAGTTCTTC,CASSDTRYNEQFF
TRBV7-9,TRBD1,15,-,TRBJ2-1,TGTGCCAGCAGCTTCGGGACAGGGGATTGGAATGAGCAGTTCTTC,CASSFGTGDWNEQFF
TRBV10-3,TRBD1,13,-,TRBJ2-5,TGTGCCATCATGGGACAGGGACAAGAGACCCAGTACTTC,CAIMGQGQETQYF
TRBV5-6,TRBD2,15,-,TRBJ2-1,TGTGCCAGCAGCCCGGGCGGGAGGGCTTACAATGAGCAGTTCTTC,CASSPGGRAYNEQFF
TRBV13,-,16,-,TRBJ1-2,TGTGCCAGCAGCGCTCGGGGGTGGGGCCTGAACTATGGCTACACCTTC,CASSARGWGLNYGYTF
TRBV30,-,15,-,TRBJ1-3,TGTGCCTGGAGTGTGAAAGGTTCGAACGGGAACACCATATATTTT,CAWSVKGSNGNTIYF
TRBV5-4,-,15,-,TRBJ2-5,TGTGCCAGCAGCTTGGAGGCTAGCGAACAAGAGACCCAGTACTTC,CASSLEASEQETQYF
TRBV18,TRBD1,16,-,TRBJ1-5,TGTGCCAGCTCCCTGACAGGGCCGGAGGGCAATCAGCCCCAGCATTTT,CASSLTGPEGNQPQHF
TRBV7-7,-,12,-,TRBJ2-3,TGTGCCAGCAGCCCAGACAGGTATACGCAGTATTTT,CASSPDRYTQYF
TRBV3-1/TRBV3-2,TRBD2,12,-,TRBJ2-1,TGTGCCAGCAGCCCGGGACTAGCAAGTGTGTTCTTC,CASSPGLASVFF
TRBV3-1/TRBV3-2,-,13,-,TRBJ1-5,TGTGCCAGCAGCCGGGGAGCAGGTCGGCCCCAGCATTTT,CASSRGAGRPQHF
TRBV6-5,-,14,-,TRBJ1-1,TGTGCCAGCAGTTACTCCAGAATGAACACTGAAGCTTTCTTT,CASSYSRMNTEAFF
TRBV4-2,TRBD1,18,-,TRBJ1-4,TGTGCCAGCAGCCAAGTCGAAGGACAGGGGTCCTTCGGGGAAAAACTGTTTTTT,CASSQVEGQGSFGEKLFF
TRBV2,TRBD2,15,-,TRBJ2-2,TGTGCCAGCAGAGGACCTAGCGGGAACACCGGGGAGCTGTTTTTT,CASRGPSGNTGELFF
TRBV2,TRBD2,19,-,TRBJ2-3,TGTGCCAGCAGTGACCTTCGAGCGGGAGTTTACCTTAACACAGATACGCAGTATTTT,CASSDLRAGVYLNTDTQYF
TRBV28,-,16,-,TRBJ2-7,TGTGCCAGCAGAAATACCCACCGGGGAGTGGGCTACGAGCAGTACTTC,CASRNTHRGVGYEQYF